Listed here are 8 T cell receptor beta chains from one sample, sequenced in a study of blood T cell repertoires in COVID-19. Repertoires were generated with immunoSEQ multiplex PCR, while TCRdb's copy carries only in-frame clones and drops some. This table holds approximately 75,000 clones, roughly 85% found once. What was sequenced was peripheral blood. These receptors all stem from a woman aged 80 or over with acute or convalescent COVID-19.

Here the CDR3 DNA reads TGCGCCAGCAGCCCCGGGACAGGTAATAGCAATCAGCCCCAGCATTTT. Protein: CASSPGTGNSNQPQHF. This sequence joins TRBV5-1 and TRBJ1-5; 8 bases line up with TRBD1. This CDR3 is built from 16 residues. From germline, CDR1 is SGHRS and CDR2 YFSETQ. The trim removed 4 bases at V and 0 bases at J, leaving 6 bases unmatched.

The V call is TRBV5-1, the J call TRBJ2-7, with a tentative D call TRBD1 (6 bases). Trimming left V 1 base short and J 2 bases short, with 13 bases between. The CDR3 spans 15 residues. Germline V CDR1 and CDR2: SGHRS, YFSETQ. The CDR3 DNA is TGCGCCAGCAGCTTGTCAGGGGTCGTCACCTACGAGCAGTACTTC. The encoded protein is CASSLSGVVTYEQYF. The whole variable domain, remainder taken from reference TRBV5-1 and TRBJ2-7, is KAGVTQTPRYLIKTRGQQVTLSCSPISGHRSVSWYQQTPGQGLQFLFEYFSETQRNKGNFPGRFSGRQFSNSRSEMNVSTLELGDSALYLCASSLSGVVTYEQYFGPGTRLTVT.

The chain uses TRBV6-2 or TRBV6-3 and TRBJ2-2; TRBD2 matches 8 bases. This CDR3 has 16 residues. V trimming: 5 bases; J trimming: 2 bases; junction bases outside the gene matches: 7. Germline loops: CDR1 MNHEY, CDR2 SVGEGT. The CDR3 reads CASSRPGGRNTGELFF. DNA of the CDR3: TGTGCCAGCAGTCGCCCGGGGGGGAGAAACACCGGGGAGCTGTTTTTT.

This clone was detected a few times. The CDR3 spells CASSRSRPGLAGVSSYNEQFF. The CDR3 DNA follows: TGTGCCAGCAGCCGGTCCCGTCCGGGACTAGCGGGGGTGAGCTCCTACAATGAGCAGTTCTTC. J is TRBJ2-1 and V is TRBV4-2; 14 nucleotides match TRBD2. Germline V gene lookup returns CDR1 LGHNA and CDR2 YNFKEQ. CDR3 length equals 21 residues. V lost 4 bases and J lost 0; bases outside the gene matches: 14.

The chain joins TRBV10-3 to TRBJ2-5; weak D call: TRBD2 (5 bases). The CDR3 covers 12 residues. Germline V CDR1 and CDR2: ENHRY, SYGVKD. V was pared by 4 bases and J by 2 bases, with 5 bases between. The CDR3 spells CAISAGQETQYF. For the CDR3, the DNA is TGTGCCATCAGTGCGGGGCAAGAGACCCAGTACTTC.

This clone was observed a single time. The rearrangement uses TRBV4-1 and TRBJ2-3; possible D gene TRBD1, 5 bases. The CDR3 covers 15 residues. The ends were cut back, 4 bases at V and 1 base at J, with 12 bases in the middle. Germline-derived CDR1 and CDR2 are MGHRA and YSYEKL. CDR3 nucleotide sequence: TGCGCCAGCAGCCGCCAGGGCTCGGGCACAGATACGCAGTATTTT. Protein: CASSRQGSGTDTQYF.

The chain has TRBV6-5 and TRBJ2-5; D possibly corresponds to TRBD1 (5 bases). The CDR3 covers 16 residues. Trimming stripped 0 bases from V and 5 bases from J, with 16 bases between. In germline, CDR1 is MNHEY, CDR2 SVGAGI. DNA of the CDR3: TGTGCCAGCAGTTACTCGGGCTGGTCAGGGTACGAGACCCAGTACTTC. Amino acids: CASSYSGWSGYETQYF.

V is TRBV7-9 and J is TRBJ2-7; D is possibly TRBD1 (5 bases). The CDR3 extends over 13 amino acids. V lost 2 bases to trimming and J lost 4 bases, with 9 bases between them. CDR1 is SEHNR and CDR2 is FQNEAQ in the germline V gene (reference sequence). For the CDR3, the DNA is TGTGCCAGCAGCTTATCACAGGAATACGAGCAGTACTTC. Amino acid sequence: CASSLSQEYEQYF.